These 10 T cell receptor beta chains originate from one sample sequenced in a study of T cells in pancreatic ductal adenocarcinoma. The selected patients with pancreatic ductal adenocarcinoma had surgery but no neoadjuvant therapy. The method was immunoSEQ multiplex PCR; TCRdb's version includes in-frame clones alone and lacks a portion of them. The table lists approximately 13,000 clones, 86% of them singletons. The source material was PBMCs. The receptors come from a human donor with pancreatic ductal adenocarcinoma.

The rearrangement links TRBV4-2 to TRBJ1-3, with D hard to call. V gave up 4 bases and J gave up 4 bases, with 8 bases separating them. CDR1 is LGHNA, CDR2 YNFKEQ, per germline. This CDR3 is built from 13 residues. This chain's CDR3 is CASSPVQGNTIYF. The CDR3, as DNA: TGTGCCAGCAGCCCCGTCCAAGGAAACACCATATATTTT.

The genes are TRBV28 and TRBJ2-7; TRBD1 matches 9 bases. CDR3 length equals 15 residues. CDR1 MDHEN and CDR2 SYDVKM come from the germline V gene. Unmatched junction bases numbered 13, after V lost 9 bases and J lost 4 bases. CDR3 amino acids: CASNRPGQGRYEQYF. CDR3 DNA sequence: TGTGCCAGTAACCGACCGGGACAGGGACGGTACGAGCAGTACTTC.

The chain has TRBV19 and TRBJ1-2; 8 bases fit TRBD1. Germline CDR1 is LNHDA and CDR2 is SQIVND (reference sequence). The CDR3 sequence is 13 residues long. V was pared by 5 bases and J by 4 bases, with 3 bases of the junction left unmatched. The CDR3 protein is CASSPQGVYGYTF. For the CDR3, the DNA is TGTGCCAGTAGTCCACAGGGGGTCTATGGCTACACCTTC.

The chain joins TRBV9 to TRBJ2-1; 8 nucleotides line up with TRBD1. The germline V gene has CDR1 SGDLS and CDR2 YYNGEE. The CDR3 extends over 15 amino acids. V shed 4 bases and J 5 bases; nucleotides not matched to a gene: 8. CDR3 nucleotides: TGTGCCAGCAGCCTCCAGGGGGCGCGTGACAATGAGCAGTTCTTC. This sequence encodes CASSLQGARDNEQFF.

The rearrangement links TRBV7-6 to TRBJ2-2; possibly TRBD1 for D (6 bases). CDR1 and CDR2 from the germline V gene are SGHVS and FNYEAQ. This CDR3 is built from 16 residues. V was pared by 2 bases and J by 5 bases, with 15 bases between. Here the CDR3 reads CASSLRGSQGTGELFF. The CDR3, as DNA: TGTGCCAGCAGCTTACGTGGGTCGCAGGGGACCGGGGAGCTGTTTTTT.

J is TRBJ2-7 and V is TRBV7-2; weak D call: TRBD2 (6 bases). CDR1 is SGHTA, CDR2 FQGNSA, per germline. V was clipped by 8 bases and J by 0 bases, with 14 bases between them. CDR3 size: 14 residues. CDR3 nucleotides: TGTGCCAGCCGCTCGCGGGGAAGCTCCTACGAGCAGTACTTC. The encoded protein is CASRSRGSSYEQYF.

The gene calls are TRBV18 and TRBJ2-4; 11 nucleotides agree with TRBD1. CDR1 is KGHSH, CDR2 LQKENI, per germline. The CDR3 consists of 15 residues. With V trimmed by 6 bases and J by 3 bases, 4 bases remained unmatched. The CDR3: CASSDRGLGKNIQYF. DNA of the CDR3: TGTGCCAGCTCGGACAGGGGGCTGGGCAAAAACATTCAGTACTTC. Full variable domain (remainder filled in from reference TRBV18 and TRBJ2-4): NAGVMQNPRHLVRRRGQEARLRCSPMKGHSHVYWYRQLPEEGLKFMVYLQKENIIDESGMPKERFSAEFPKEGPSILRIQQVVRGDSAAYFCASSDRGLGKNIQYFGAGTRLSVL.

The chain employs TRBV29-1 and TRBJ1-3; TRBD1 might be the D (5 bases). Germline assignment: CDR1 SQVTM and CDR2 ANQGSEA. Trimming took 5 bases from V and 0 from J, leaving 11 bases between them. The CDR3 totals 14 residues. CDR3 sequence reads: CSVRQTNSGNTIYF. In nucleotides, the CDR3 is TGCAGCGTTCGACAGACGAACTCTGGAAACACCATATATTTT.

CDR3 DNA: TGTGCCAGCAGGTCCCTGCGGGGAGTGAGCGGCTACACCTTC. Translated, it gives CASRSLRGVSGYTF. The chain has TRBV6-6 and TRBJ1-2; no definite D call. Per germline, CDR1 MNHNY and CDR2 SVGAGI (reference sequence). The CDR3 totals 14 residues. Deletions cut 6 bases from V and 8 bases from J, with 19 bases between.

The J gene is TRBJ2-3, the V gene TRBV4-2; 11 bases align to TRBD2. The germline V gene encodes CDR1 LGHNA and CDR2 YNFKEQ. The length of the CDR3 is 17 residues. V lost 0 bases and J lost 5; bases outside the gene matches: 7. The CDR3 reads CASSQEVASGGKDTQYF. DNA of the CDR3: TGTGCCAGCAGCCAAGAGGTGGCTAGCGGGGGGAAAGATACGCAGTATTTT.